The rows below give T cell receptor beta chains drawn from one sample of a study of blood T cell repertoires in COVID-19. Libraries were prepared by immunoSEQ multiplex PCR; TCRdb keeps only in-frame clonotypes and omits some of them. The sample contains about 220,000 clones, roughly 84% of which appear only once. The material sequenced was peripheral blood. The receptors stem from a man aged 35 to 55 with active or convalescent COVID-19. The CDR3 runs from the conserved cysteine through the conserved F or W. The order of the fields is D gene, V gene, clone size, J gene, CDR3 DNA, CDR3 protein. A D gene is named only where the DNA matches it firmly. Some rows have no size entry. The others give once, few or many, or a class for an expanded clone.

-,TRBV7-2,-,TRBJ2-2,TGTGCCAGCAGCTTAGGGACAGCTCAAACCGGGGAGCTGTTTTTT,CASSLGTAQTGELFF
TRBD2,TRBV7-8,-,TRBJ2-3,TGTGCCAGCAGCTTAGCTTCGATGAGGGCGGGGGGCTTCAATACGCAGTATTTT,CASSLASMRAGGFNTQYF
-,TRBV11-2,-,TRBJ2-1,TGTGCCAGCAGCTTAGAGGGGGCCTACCTACCCGAGCAGTTCTTC,CASSLEGAYLPEQFF
TRBD1,TRBV27,-,TRBJ1-5,TGTGCCAGCAGTTTTGACAGGGGAGGACAGCCCCAGCATTTT,CASSFDRGGQPQHF
-,TRBV15,-,TRBJ2-5,TGTGCCACCAGCAGGCAGGGGATAGAGACCCAGTACTTC,CATSRQGIETQYF
TRBD1,TRBV30,-,TRBJ1-5,TGTGCCTGGAACAGGGGCTTGTATCAGCCCCAGCATTTT,CAWNRGLYQPQHF
-,TRBV9,-,TRBJ1-4,TGTGCCAGCAGCCCACTAACCAAGAGCCTTAATGAAAAACTGTTTTTT,CASSPLTKSLNEKLFF
TRBD1,TRBV2,-,TRBJ1-4,TGTGCCAGCAACCAGGGGGGAACTAATGAAAAACTGTTTTTT,CASNQGGTNEKLFF
-,TRBV12-3/TRBV12-4,few,TRBJ1-2,TGTGCCAGCAGCCCCAGGGACTATGGCTACACCTTC,CASSPRDYGYTF
TRBD1,TRBV19,-,TRBJ1-1,TGTGCCAGTAGCGTGGGACAGGGAAGAACTGAAGCTTTCTTT,CASSVGQGRTEAFF
-,TRBV5-4,-,TRBJ1-4,TGTGCCAGCAGTATAACAGGGCCGAAGGAAAAACTGTTTTTT,CASSITGPKEKLFF
-,TRBV5-8,-,TRBJ1-2,TGTGCCAGCAGCTTGGCCACGGGTAACTATGGCTACACCTTC,CASSLATGNYGYTF
TRBD2,TRBV28,-,TRBJ2-7,TGTGCCAGCAGTTTAAGCCACCTAGCGGGGTACGAGCAGTACTTC,CASSLSHLAGYEQYF
-,TRBV12-3/TRBV12-4,-,TRBJ2-7,TGTGCCAGCAGTTTGCGGGTTTCCTACGAGCAGTACTTC,CASSLRVSYEQYF
TRBD1,TRBV14,-,TRBJ1-4,TGTGCCAGCAGCTCCGGGACAGGCTCAACTAATGAAAAACTGTTTTTT,CASSSGTGSTNEKLFF
-,TRBV18,-,TRBJ2-1,TGTGCCAGCTCACCTTCACAAGCGAACAATGAGCAGTTCTTC,CASSPSQANNEQFF
TRBD2,TRBV7-9,-,TRBJ2-2,TGTGCCCGGCCCAGAGCGGGAGGGAGGACCGGGGAGCTGTTTTTT,CARPRAGGRTGELFF
TRBD1,TRBV2,-,TRBJ1-5,TGTGCCAGCAGTCGGGACAGGGGATTTAGCCAGCCCCAGCATTTT,CASSRDRGFSQPQHF
-,TRBV5-8,once,TRBJ1-5,TGTGCCAGCAGCCTGGGGCCGTCACGCCCCCAGCCCCAGCATTTT,CASSLGPSRPQPQHF
-,TRBV7-3,-,TRBJ1-1,TGTGCCAGCAGCTCGGCGACAGACGGGCACACTGAAGCTTTCTTT,CASSSATDGHTEAFF
TRBD1,TRBV6-5,-,TRBJ1-1,TGTGCCAGCAGTTACTCGGACAGGCTGGGTGAAGCTTTCTTT,CASSYSDRLGEAFF
-,TRBV2,-,TRBJ2-7,TGTGCCAGCACGGGAAGATACGAGCAGTACTTC,CASTGRYEQYF
-,TRBV7-2,-,TRBJ2-7,TGTGCCAGCAGCTTATTCGGGGGACCAGACTCCTACGAGCAGTACTTC,CASSLFGGPDSYEQYF
TRBD2,TRBV6-4,-,TRBJ2-7,TGTGCCAGCAAAAGAGGACTAGCGGGATGGGGCGAGCAGTACTTC,CASKRGLAGWGEQYF
TRBD1,TRBV30,-,TRBJ2-7,TGTGCCTGGAGTGCCCCCGGGACAGTAGCCTACGAGCAGTACTTC,CAWSAPGTVAYEQYF